This record concerns one T cell receptor beta chain sequence. This CDR3 is built from 15 residues. V lost 0 bases and J 4 bases, leaving 11 bases between the germline ends. The germline V gene has CDR1 SGHRS and CDR2 YFSETQ. This specimen belongs to a study of blood T cell repertoires in COVID-19. Authors' processing steps: Amplification of reference gene primers provided the estimated nucleated cell counts. Data came from immunoSEQ multiplex PCR; TCRdb stores just in-frame clones and leaves some out. V, J and clone size were drawn from that table, and D and trimming were deduced from the DNA. Of about 200,000 clones in the sample, 75% to 90% are singletons; the top ten hold approximately 18%.

The rearrangement joins TRBV5-1 to TRBJ2-1; a possible D gene is TRBD2 (6 bases). The sequence was obtained from a man aged 40-50 years who had recovered from COVID-19. Sequenced: PBMCs or T cells enriched from blood (not recorded which). CDR3 residues: CASSLAMEGYNEQFF. The CDR3, as DNA: TGCGCCAGCAGCTTGGCTATGGAGGGGTACAATGAGCAGTTCTTC. Complete variable domain (other parts from reference TRBV5-1 and TRBJ2-1): KAGVTQTPRYLIKTRGQQVTLSCSPISGHRSVSWYQQTPGQGLQFLFEYFSETQRNKGNFPGRFSGRQFSNSRSEMNVSTLELGDSALYLCASSLAMEGYNEQFFGPGTRLTVL.